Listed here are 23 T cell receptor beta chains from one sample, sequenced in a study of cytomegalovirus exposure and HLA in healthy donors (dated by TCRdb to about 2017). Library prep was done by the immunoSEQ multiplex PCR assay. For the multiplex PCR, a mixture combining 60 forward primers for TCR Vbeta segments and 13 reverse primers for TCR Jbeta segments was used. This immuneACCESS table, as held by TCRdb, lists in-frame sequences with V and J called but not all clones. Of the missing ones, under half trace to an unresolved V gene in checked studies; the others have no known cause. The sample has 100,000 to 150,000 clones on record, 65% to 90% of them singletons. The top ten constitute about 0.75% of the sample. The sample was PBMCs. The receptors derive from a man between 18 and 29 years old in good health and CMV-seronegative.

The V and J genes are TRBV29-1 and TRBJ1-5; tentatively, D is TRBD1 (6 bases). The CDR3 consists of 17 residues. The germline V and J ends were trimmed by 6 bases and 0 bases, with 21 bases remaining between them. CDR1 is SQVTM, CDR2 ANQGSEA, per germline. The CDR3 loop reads CSVRKPGTYFSNQPQHF. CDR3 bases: TGCAGCGTCAGAAAACCCGGGACATACTTTAGCAATCAGCCCCAGCATTTT. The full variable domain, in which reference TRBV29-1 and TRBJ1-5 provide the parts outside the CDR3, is SAVISQKPSRDICQRGTSLTIQCQVDSQVTMMFWYRQQPGQSLTLIATANQGSEATYESGFVIDKFPISRPNLTFSTLTVSNMSPEDSSIYLCSVRKPGTYFSNQPQHFGDGTRLSIL.

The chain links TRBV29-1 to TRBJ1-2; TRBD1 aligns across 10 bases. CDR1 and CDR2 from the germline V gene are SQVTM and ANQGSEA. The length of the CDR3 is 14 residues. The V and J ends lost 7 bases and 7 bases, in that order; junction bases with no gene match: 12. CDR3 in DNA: TGCAGCGGAAGGCCGGGACAGGGGTACGGTGGCTACACCTTC. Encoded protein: CSGRPGQGYGGYTF.

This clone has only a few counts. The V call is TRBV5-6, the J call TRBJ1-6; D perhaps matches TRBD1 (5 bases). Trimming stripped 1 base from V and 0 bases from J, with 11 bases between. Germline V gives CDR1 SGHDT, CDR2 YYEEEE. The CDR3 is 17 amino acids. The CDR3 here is CASSLFQGSSYNSPLHF. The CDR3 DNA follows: TGTGCCAGCAGCTTGTTTCAGGGCAGCTCCTATAATTCACCCCTCCACTTT.

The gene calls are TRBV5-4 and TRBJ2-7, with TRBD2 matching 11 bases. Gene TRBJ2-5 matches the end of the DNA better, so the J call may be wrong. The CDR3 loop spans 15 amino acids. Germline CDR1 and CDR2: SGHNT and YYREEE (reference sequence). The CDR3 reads CASSYSGGAGETQYF. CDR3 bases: TGTGCCAGCAGCTATAGCGGGGGGGCCGGAGAGACCCAGTACTTC.

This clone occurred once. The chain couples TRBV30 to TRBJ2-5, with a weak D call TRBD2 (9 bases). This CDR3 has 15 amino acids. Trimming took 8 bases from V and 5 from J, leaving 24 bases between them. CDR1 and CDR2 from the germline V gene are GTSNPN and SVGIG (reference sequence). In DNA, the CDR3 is TGTGCCGCAGATTATCAGGGGGCGGGAGGGGAGACCCAGTACTTC. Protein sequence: CAADYQGAGGETQYF.

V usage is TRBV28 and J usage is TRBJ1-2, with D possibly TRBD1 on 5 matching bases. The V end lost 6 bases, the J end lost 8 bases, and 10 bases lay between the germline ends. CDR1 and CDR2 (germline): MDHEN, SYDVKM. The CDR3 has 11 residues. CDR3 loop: CASSSGLGYTF. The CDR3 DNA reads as TGTGCCAGCAGCTCAGGGTTGGGCTACACCTTC.

The CDR3 sequence is CAWRRQGNLLMNTEAFF. The CDR3 nucleotides read TGTGCCTGGAGAAGACAGGGCAATCTACTTATGAACACTGAAGCTTTCTTT. The chain has TRBV30 and TRBJ1-1, with 7 bases matching TRBD1. From germline, CDR1 is GTSNPN and CDR2 SVGIG (reference sequence). The length of the CDR3 is 17 residues. With 3 bases clipped from V and 0 bases from J, the junction kept 13 bases outside the gene matches.

This CDR3 is CANRDRAKNIQYF. The CDR3, as DNA: TGTGCCAACCGGGACAGAGCCAAAAACATTCAGTACTTC. The J gene is TRBJ2-4, the V gene TRBV6-6; 7 bases align to TRBD1. After removal of 10 bases from V and 0 bases from J, the junction contained 3 bases not matched to a gene. The CDR3 has 13 residues. Germline lookup yields CDR1 MNHNY and CDR2 SVGAGI (reference sequence).

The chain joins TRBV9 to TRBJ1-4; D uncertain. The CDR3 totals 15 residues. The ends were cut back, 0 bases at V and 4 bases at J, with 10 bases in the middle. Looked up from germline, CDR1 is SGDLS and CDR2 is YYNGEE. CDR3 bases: TGTGCCAGCAGCGTAGAATACAGCCATAATGAAAAACTGTTTTTT. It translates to CASSVEYSHNEKLFF.

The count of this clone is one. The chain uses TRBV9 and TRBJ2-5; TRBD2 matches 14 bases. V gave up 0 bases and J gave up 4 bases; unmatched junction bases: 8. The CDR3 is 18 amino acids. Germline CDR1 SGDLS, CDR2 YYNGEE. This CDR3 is CASSVAPGLAGVGETQYF. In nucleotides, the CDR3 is TGTGCCAGCAGCGTAGCTCCGGGACTAGCGGGGGTGGGAGAGACCCAGTACTTC.

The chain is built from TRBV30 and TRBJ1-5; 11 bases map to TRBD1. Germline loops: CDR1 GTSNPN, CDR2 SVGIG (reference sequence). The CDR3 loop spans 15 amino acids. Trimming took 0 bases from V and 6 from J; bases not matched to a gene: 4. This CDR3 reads CAWSVGTGGRQPQHF. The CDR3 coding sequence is TGTGCCTGGAGTGTAGGGACAGGGGGACGTCAGCCCCAGCATTTT.

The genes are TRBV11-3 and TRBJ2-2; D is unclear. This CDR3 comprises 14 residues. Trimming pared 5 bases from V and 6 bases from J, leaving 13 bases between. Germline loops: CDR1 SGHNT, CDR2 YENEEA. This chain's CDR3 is CASSRSIAAGELFF. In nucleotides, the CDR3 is TGTGCCAGCAGCCGATCGATAGCCGCCGGGGAGCTGTTTTTT.

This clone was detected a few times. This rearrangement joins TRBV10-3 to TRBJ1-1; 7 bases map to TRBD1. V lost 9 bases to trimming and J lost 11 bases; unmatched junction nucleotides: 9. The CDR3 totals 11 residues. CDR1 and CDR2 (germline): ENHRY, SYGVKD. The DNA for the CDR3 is TGTGCCATTCGACAGGGCCCTCGGGCTTTCTTT. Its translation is CAIRQGPRAFF.

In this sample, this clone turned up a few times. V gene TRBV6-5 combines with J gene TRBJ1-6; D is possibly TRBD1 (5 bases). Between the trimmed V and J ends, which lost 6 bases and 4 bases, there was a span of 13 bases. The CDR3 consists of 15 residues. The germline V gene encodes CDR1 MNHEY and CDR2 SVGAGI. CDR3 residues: CASSPRRGYNSPLHF. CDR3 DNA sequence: TGTGCCAGCAGCCCCCGAAGGGGTTATAATTCACCCCTCCACTTT.

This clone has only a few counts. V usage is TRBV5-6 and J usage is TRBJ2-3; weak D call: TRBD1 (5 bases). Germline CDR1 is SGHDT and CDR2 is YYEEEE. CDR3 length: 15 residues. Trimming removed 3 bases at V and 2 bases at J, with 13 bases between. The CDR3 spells CASSSTPGATDTQYF. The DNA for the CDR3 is TGTGCCAGCAGCTCAACCCCTGGGGCCACAGATACGCAGTATTTT.

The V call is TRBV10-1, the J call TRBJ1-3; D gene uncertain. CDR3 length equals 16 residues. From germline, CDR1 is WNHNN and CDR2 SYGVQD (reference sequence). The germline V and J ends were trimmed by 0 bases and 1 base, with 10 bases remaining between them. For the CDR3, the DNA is TGCGCCAGCAGTGAGTCACACTCAGGATCTGGAAACACCATATATTTT. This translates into CASSESHSGSGNTIYF.

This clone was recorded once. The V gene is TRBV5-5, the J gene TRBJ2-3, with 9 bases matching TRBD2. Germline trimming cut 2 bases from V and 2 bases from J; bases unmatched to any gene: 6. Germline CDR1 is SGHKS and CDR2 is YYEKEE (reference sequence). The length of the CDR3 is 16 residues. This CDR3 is CASSLWASGDTDTQYF. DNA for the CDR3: TGTGCCAGCAGCTTATGGGCTAGCGGGGACACAGATACGCAGTATTTT.

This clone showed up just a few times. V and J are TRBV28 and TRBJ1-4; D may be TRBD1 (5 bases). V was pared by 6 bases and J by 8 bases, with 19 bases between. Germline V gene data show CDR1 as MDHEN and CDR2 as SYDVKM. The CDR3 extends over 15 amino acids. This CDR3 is CASRPTTLRVEKLFF. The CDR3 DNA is TGTGCCAGCAGACCTACGACCCTCAGGGTGGAAAAACTGTTTTTT.

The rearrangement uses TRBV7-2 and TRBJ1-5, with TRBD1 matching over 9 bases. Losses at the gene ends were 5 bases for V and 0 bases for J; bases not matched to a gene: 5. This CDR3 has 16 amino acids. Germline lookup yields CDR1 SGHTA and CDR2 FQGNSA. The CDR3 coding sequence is TGTGCCAGCAGCGCCCGGACAGGGGATAGCAATCAGCCCCAGCATTTT. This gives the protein CASSARTGDSNQPQHF.

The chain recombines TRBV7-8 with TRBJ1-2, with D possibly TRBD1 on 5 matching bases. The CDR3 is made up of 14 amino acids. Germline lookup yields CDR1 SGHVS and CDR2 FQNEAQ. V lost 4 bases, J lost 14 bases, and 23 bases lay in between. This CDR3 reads CASSSLPTGHLRTF. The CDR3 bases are TGTGCCAGCAGCTCACTCCCAACCGGACATTTAAGAACCTTC.

The CDR3: CASSASANTEAFF. As DNA, the CDR3 is TGTGCCAGCAGCGCCAGCGCGAACACTGAAGCTTTCTTT. The chain links TRBV9 to TRBJ1-1; no definite D call. The ends were cut back, 3 bases at V and 1 base at J, with 7 bases in the middle. The CDR3 sequence is 13 residues long. Germline CDR1 is SGDLS and CDR2 is YYNGEE.

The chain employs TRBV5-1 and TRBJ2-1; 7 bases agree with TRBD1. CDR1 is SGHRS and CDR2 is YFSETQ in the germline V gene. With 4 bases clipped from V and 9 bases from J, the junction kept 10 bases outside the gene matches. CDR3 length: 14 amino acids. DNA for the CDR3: TGCGCCAGCAGCAGCAGCCAGGGGGTGGGTGAGCAGTTCTTC. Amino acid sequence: CASSSSQGVGEQFF.

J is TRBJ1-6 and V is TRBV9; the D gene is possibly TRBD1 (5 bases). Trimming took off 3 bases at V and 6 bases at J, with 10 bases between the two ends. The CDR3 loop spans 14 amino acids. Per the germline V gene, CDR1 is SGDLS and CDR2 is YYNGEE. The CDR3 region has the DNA TGTGCCAGCAGCGCGGGGGGGGTTAATTCACCCCTCCACTTT. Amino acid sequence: CASSAGGVNSPLHF.